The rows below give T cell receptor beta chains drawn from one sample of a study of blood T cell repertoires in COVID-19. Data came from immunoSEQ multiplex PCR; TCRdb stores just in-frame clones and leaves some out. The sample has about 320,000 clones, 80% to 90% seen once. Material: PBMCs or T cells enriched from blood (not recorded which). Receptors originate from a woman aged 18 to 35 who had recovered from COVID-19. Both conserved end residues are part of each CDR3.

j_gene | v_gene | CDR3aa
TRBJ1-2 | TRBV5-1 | CASSPGQGVEGYTF
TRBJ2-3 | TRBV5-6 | CASSLASWADTQYF
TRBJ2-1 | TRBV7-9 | CASSSLMGQGGNEQFF
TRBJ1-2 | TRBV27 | CASSLSAEPNYGYTF
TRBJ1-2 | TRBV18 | CASSPPSSSYGYTF
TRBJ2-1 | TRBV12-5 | CASGLVPGLSAISPTSSYNEQFF
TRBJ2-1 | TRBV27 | CASSFASGSYNEQFF
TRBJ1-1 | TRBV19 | CASRKYGQGAEAFF
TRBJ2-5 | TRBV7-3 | CASSLGTPGERQTQYF
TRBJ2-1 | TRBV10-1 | CASGGAGDEQFF
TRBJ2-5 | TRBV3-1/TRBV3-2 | CASSQSRGTQYF